These 26 T cell receptor beta chains were all obtained from the same sample, sequenced in a study of T cell repertoires in cytomegalovirus infection. TCRdb passed the reads through MiXCR, listing each CDR3 protein once. Among about 85,000 distinct CDR3 sequences, about half were seen once, and the ten largest hold 85% to 95%. No cognate antigen is known for these TCRs. Sequences were derived from CD8+ T cells from cultured PBMCs, sampled from culture after CMV antigen stimulation. Receptors were obtained from a human donor in good health (CMV status not recorded). Some clones in this sample may be carry-over from other donors' samples.

This clonotype came up a few times. The chain links TRBV7-6 to TRBJ1-2, with 9 positions matching TRBD1. This CDR3 is 14 amino acids long. Germline V gene lookup returns CDR1 SGHVS and CDR2 FNYEAQ. The V and J ends lost 1 base and 9 bases, in that order; junction bases with no gene match: 6. This CDR3 is CASSLGDGTGSYTF. As DNA, the CDR3 is TGTGCCAGCAGCTTAGGTGACGGGACAGGGAGCTACACCTTC. Full variable domain (missing parts from reference TRBV7-6 and TRBJ1-2): GAGVSQSPRYKVTKRGQDVALRCDPISGHVSLYWYRQALGQGPEFLTYFNYEAQQDKSGLPNDRFSAERPEGSISTLTIQRTEQRDSAMYRCASSLGDGTGSYTFGSGTRLTVV.

The chain is built from TRBV27 and TRBJ1-2, with D maybe TRBD1 (6 bases). The CDR3 totals 14 residues. Trimming cost V 5 bases and J 3 bases, with 13 bases left between them. Per germline, CDR1 MNHEY and CDR2 SMNVEV (reference sequence). The CDR3 sequence: CASSPIRTDYGYTF. CDR3 in DNA: TGTGCCAGCAGTCCAATCCGGACAGACTATGGCTACACCTTC.

The chain combines TRBV20-1 with TRBJ1-1; maybe TRBD1 (5 bases). Germline V gene data show CDR1 as DFQATT and CDR2 as SNEGSKA (reference sequence). The CDR3 is 13 amino acids. Trimming shortened V by 5 bases and J by 7 bases, and 17 bases separated the two germline ends. The CDR3 sequence is CSAWGRGQREAFF. CDR3 DNA sequence: TGCAGTGCTTGGGGTAGGGGTCAACGTGAAGCTTTCTTT.

This clonotype was seen a few times. The rearrangement links TRBV7-2 to TRBJ2-1; 9 nucleotides agree with TRBD2. CDR1 and CDR2 from the germline V gene are SGHTA and FQGNSA. The CDR3 is 15 amino acids. V shed 5 bases, J shed 2 bases, and the junction held 4 bases outside the gene matches. The CDR3 coding sequence is TGTGCCAGCAGCCTTAGCGGGAGTCCCTACAATGAGCAGTTCTTC. It specifies CASSLSGSPYNEQFF.

This clonotype has a single count. The chain has TRBV2 and TRBJ1-2; D unresolved. V lost 7 bases, J lost 2 bases, and 17 bases lay in between. Germline V gene lookup returns CDR1 SNHLY and CDR2 FYNNEI. This CDR3 spans 15 amino acids. The DNA for the CDR3 is TGTGCCAGCAACCCTATGCGGACCCGAAACTATGGCTACACCTTC. This translates into CASNPMRTRNYGYTF.

The chain is built from TRBV7-3 and TRBJ2-3; possibly TRBD1 for D (5 bases). CDR1 is SGHTA, CDR2 FQGTGA, per germline. Trimming pared 5 bases from V and 2 bases from J, leaving 8 bases between. This CDR3 contains 13 residues. The CDR3 protein is CASSPGATDTQYF. The DNA of the CDR3 is TGTGCCAGCAGCCCTGGGGCCACAGATACGCAGTATTTT.

In its sample, this clonotype was seen a few times. The chain couples TRBV11-2 to TRBJ1-1; no clear D gene. V was clipped by 3 bases and J by 5 bases, with 13 bases between them. Germline lookup yields CDR1 SGHAT and CDR2 FQNNGV. The CDR3 is 14 amino acids. The chain's CDR3 is CASSLYRWGTEAFF. The CDR3 DNA reads TGTGCCAGCAGCTTGTACCGTTGGGGAACTGAAGCTTTCTTT.

This clonotype was seen more than once but under ten times. The rearrangement joins TRBV6-5 to TRBJ1-1, with 9 bases identical to TRBD1. Looked up from germline, CDR1 is MNHEY and CDR2 is SVGAGI. There are 16 residues in the CDR3. V was pared by 6 bases and J by 1 base, with 9 bases of the junction left unmatched. CDR3 bases: TGTGCCAGCAGCCCCGGACAGGGGTGGTCGAACACTGAAGCTTTCTTT. Its protein product is CASSPGQGWSNTEAFF.

The chain combines TRBV7-9 with TRBJ2-1; 9 nucleotides agree with TRBD2. V lost 5 bases and J lost 10; bases outside the gene matches: 12. CDR3 length equals 15 residues. Germline CDR1 SEHNR, CDR2 FQNEAQ (reference sequence). In nucleotides, the CDR3 is TGTGCCAGCAGCCCAGATACTAGCGGGTTCCGGGAGCAGTTCTTC. As protein: CASSPDTSGFREQFF.

This chain connects TRBV5-1 to TRBJ1-6, with 8 bases fitting TRBD1. The CDR3 totals 14 residues. V lost 4 bases and J lost 7; bases outside the gene matches: 4. Germline V lookup: CDR1 SGHRS, CDR2 YFSETQ. As DNA, the CDR3 is TGCGCCAGCAGCCCTGGGACAGGAAATTCACCCCTCCACTTT. Amino acids: CASSPGTGNSPLHF.

The genes are TRBV5-4 and TRBJ2-7; perhaps D is TRBD1 or TRBD2 (5 bases each). The CDR3 extends over 16 amino acids. V lost 3 bases to trimming and J lost 3 bases, with 19 bases between them. Looked up from germline, CDR1 is SGHNT and CDR2 is YYREEE (reference sequence). The CDR3: CASSSPPGTDFYEQYF. CDR3 bases: TGTGCCAGCAGCTCACCTCCCGGGACCGACTTCTACGAGCAGTACTTC.

This clonotype was counted between two and nine times. The chain employs TRBV19 and TRBJ2-7, with 11 nucleotides matching TRBD2. The CDR3 covers 15 residues. CDR1 is LNHDA, CDR2 SQIVND, per germline (reference sequence). The J segment lost 4 bases and the V segment lost 0 bases, leaving 2 bases of the junction unmatched. The CDR3 reads CASSIELAGGYEQYF. For the CDR3, the DNA is TGTGCCAGTAGTATAGAATTAGCGGGAGGGTACGAGCAGTACTTC. Full variable domain (missing parts from reference TRBV19 and TRBJ2-7): DGGITQSPKYLFRKEGQNVTLSCEQNLNHDAMYWYRQDPGQGLRLIYYSQIVNDFQKGDIAEGYSVSREKKESFPLTVTSAQKNPTAFYLCASSIELAGGYEQYFGPGTRLTVT.

The chain combines TRBV6-8 with TRBJ2-2; TRBD1 matches at 10 bases. CDR1 MNHGY and CDR2 SAAAGT come from the germline V gene. The trim removed 4 bases at V and 5 bases at J, leaving 7 bases unmatched. CDR3 length equals 16 residues. CDR3 in amino acids: CASSFRDRGSTGELFF. DNA of the CDR3: TGTGCCAGCAGTTTCCGGGACAGGGGATCTACCGGGGAGCTGTTTTTT.

Here the CDR3 DNA reads TGCGCCAGCAGCTCCGACCCCTACGAGCAGTACTTC. Its translation: CASSSDPYEQYF. V gene TRBV5-1 combines with J gene TRBJ2-7; no reliable D call. V lost 3 bases, J lost 2 bases, and 6 bases lay in between. The length of the CDR3 is 12 residues. In germline, CDR1 is SGHRS, CDR2 YFSETQ.

The chain uses TRBV7-2 and TRBJ2-1; weak D call: TRBD1 (6 bases). The CDR3 is 13 amino acids. The germline V gene encodes CDR1 SGHTA and CDR2 FQGNSA. V was clipped by 5 bases and J by 3 bases, with 8 bases between them. For the CDR3, the DNA is TGTGCCAGCAGCGTGGACAGCTACAATGAGCAGTTCTTC. The encoded protein is CASSVDSYNEQFF.

This chain connects TRBV19 to TRBJ1-2; D might be TRBD1 (6 bases). Trimming left V 11 bases short and J 0 bases short, with 13 bases between. The CDR3 consists of 13 residues. The germline V gene encodes CDR1 LNHDA and CDR2 SQIVND (reference sequence). The CDR3: CASRRGANYGYTF. CDR3 bases: TGTGCCTCCCGGAGGGGGGCTAACTATGGCTACACCTTC.

The J gene is TRBJ2-2, the V gene TRBV13, with TRBD1 matching over 8 bases. The CDR3 runs to 16 residues. V lost 5 bases to trimming and J lost 1 base; unmatched junction nucleotides: 6. The germline V gene has CDR1 PRHDT and CDR2 FYEKMQ (reference sequence). The CDR3 DNA reads as TGTGCCAGCAGCCATCTACAGGGGGAGAACACCGGGGAGCTGTTTTTT. Translation: CASSHLQGENTGELFF. The entire variable domain, with the rest obtained from reference TRBV13 and TRBJ2-2, is as follows: AAGVIQSPRHLIKEKRETATLKCYPIPRHDTVYWYQQGPGQDPQFLISFYEKMQSDKGSIPDRFSAQQFSDYHSELNMSSLELGDSALYFCASSHLQGENTGELFFGEGSRLTVL.

The V call is TRBV3-1, the J call TRBJ1-4; the match to TRBD1 covers 12 bases. The V segment lost 4 bases and the J segment 8 bases; nucleotides outside the gene matches: 5. Germline V gene lookup returns CDR1 LGHDT and CDR2 YNNKEL (reference sequence). The CDR3 is made up of 15 amino acids. CDR3 bases: TGTGCCAGCAGCCGGGACAGGGGGCCAAAAGAAAAACTGTTTTTT. As protein: CASSRDRGPKEKLFF.

This clonotype showed up just a few times. The CDR3 region is CASSSGKGKVGQPQHF. Written as DNA, the CDR3 is TGTGCCAGCAGCTCCGGGAAAGGGAAAGTAGGTCAGCCCCAGCATTTT. The chain links TRBV7-8 to TRBJ1-5, with D uncertain. Germline CDR1 reads SGHVS; CDR2 reads FQNEAQ. The CDR3 runs to 16 residues. The germline V and J ends were trimmed by 4 bases and 6 bases, with 19 bases remaining between them.

The chain has TRBV6-5 and TRBJ1-1; no firm D call. The V end was cut by 3 bases, the J end by 0 bases, with 8 bases between. CDR3 length: 14 residues. Germline-derived CDR1 and CDR2 are MNHEY and SVGAGI. The CDR3 loop reads CASSYALLNTEAFF. CDR3 coding DNA: TGTGCCAGCAGTTATGCGTTGCTGAACACTGAAGCTTTCTTT.

This clonotype was observed a few times. The V gene is TRBV7-9, the J gene TRBJ1-1; the D is unclear. Deletions cut 5 bases from V and 7 bases from J, with 17 bases between. The CDR3 covers 14 residues. Germline-derived CDR1 and CDR2 are SEHNR and FQNEAQ (reference sequence). CDR3 amino acids: CASSLRAAGREAFF. For the CDR3, the DNA is TGTGCCAGCAGCCTGCGGGCGGCCGGCCGTGAAGCTTTCTTT.

This clonotype was seen only a few times. The V and J genes are TRBV12-5 and TRBJ2-3; 9 nucleotides agree with TRBD2. CDR1 LGHNT and CDR2 FRNRAP come from the germline V gene. V lost 5 bases to trimming and J lost 2 bases; unmatched junction nucleotides: 17. This CDR3 is built from 19 residues. CDR3 residues: CASGGPDGRGGQFTDTQYF. CDR3 nucleotide sequence: TGTGCTAGTGGTGGCCCAGATGGGCGGGGGGGCCAATTCACAGATACGCAGTATTTT.

V is TRBV7-2 and J is TRBJ1-3, with 8 bases matching TRBD1. Germline-derived CDR1 and CDR2 are SGHTA and FQGNSA. V lost 5 bases, J lost 4 bases, and 4 bases stayed unmatched. CDR3 length equals 14 residues. CDR3 loop: CASSLTGAGNTIYF. In DNA form, the CDR3 reads TGTGCCAGCAGCCTGACAGGGGCCGGAAACACCATATATTTT.

This clonotype was seen a handful of times. V is TRBV24-1 and J is TRBJ2-3; D uncertain. The CDR3 is 14 amino acids. The germline gives CDR1 KGHDR, CDR2 SFDVKD. Trimming took off 4 bases at V and 2 bases at J, with 9 bases between the two ends. DNA for the CDR3: TGTGCCACCAGTGAGCACGGCACCACAGATACGCAGTATTTT. Its protein is CATSEHGTTDTQYF.

This clonotype was seen more than once but under ten times. The chain uses TRBV5-4 and TRBJ2-1, with TRBD1 identical over 8 bases. The CDR3 length is 15 residues. V gave up 4 bases and J gave up 4 bases; unmatched junction bases: 7. CDR1 and CDR2 (germline): SGHNT, YYREEE (reference sequence). DNA for the CDR3: TGTGCCAGCAGCCACGACAGGGGTGGGTACAATGAGCAGTTCTTC. Its translation is CASSHDRGGYNEQFF.

The CDR3 here is CSARDQGVGTEAFF. The CDR3 DNA reads TGCAGTGCTAGAGATCAAGGGGTTGGGACTGAAGCTTTCTTT. This chain connects TRBV20-1 to TRBJ1-1; D is perhaps TRBD1 (5 bases). CDR1 and CDR2 from the germline V gene are DFQATT and SNEGSKA (reference sequence). V gave up 0 bases and J gave up 5 bases, with 13 bases separating them. This CDR3 region has 14 residues.